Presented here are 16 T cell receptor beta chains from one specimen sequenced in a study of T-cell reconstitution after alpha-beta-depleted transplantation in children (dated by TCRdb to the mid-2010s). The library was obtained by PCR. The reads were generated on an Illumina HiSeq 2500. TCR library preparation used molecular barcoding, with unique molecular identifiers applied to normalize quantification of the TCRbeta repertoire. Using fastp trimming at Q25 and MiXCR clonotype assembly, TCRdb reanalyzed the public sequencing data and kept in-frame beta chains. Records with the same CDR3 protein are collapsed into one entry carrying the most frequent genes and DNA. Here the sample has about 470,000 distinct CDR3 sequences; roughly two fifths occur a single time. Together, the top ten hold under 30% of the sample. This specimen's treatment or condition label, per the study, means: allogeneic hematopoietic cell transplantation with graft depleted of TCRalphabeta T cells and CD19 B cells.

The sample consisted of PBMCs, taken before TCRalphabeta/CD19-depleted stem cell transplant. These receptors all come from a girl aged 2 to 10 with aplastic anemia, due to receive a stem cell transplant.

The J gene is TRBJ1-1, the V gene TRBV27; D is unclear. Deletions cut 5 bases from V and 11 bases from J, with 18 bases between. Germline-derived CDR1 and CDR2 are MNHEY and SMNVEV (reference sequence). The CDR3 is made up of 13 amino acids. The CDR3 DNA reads TGTGCCAGCAGTATACGGGCCTCCGGGCGGGCTTTCTTT. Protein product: CASSIRASGRAFF.

The CDR3 bases are TGCAGTGCTAGCGAGTCCTCTGGAAACACCATATATTTT. Amino acid sequence: CSASESSGNTIYF. The rearrangement joins TRBV20-1 to TRBJ1-3; no firm D call. V dropped 3 bases and J dropped 0 bases, with 6 bases sitting between them. Looked up from germline, CDR1 is DFQATT and CDR2 is SNEGSKA (reference sequence). There are 13 residues in the CDR3.

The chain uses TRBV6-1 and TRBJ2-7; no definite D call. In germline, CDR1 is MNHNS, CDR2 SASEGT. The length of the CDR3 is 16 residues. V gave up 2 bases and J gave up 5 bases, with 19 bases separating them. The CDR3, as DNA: TGTGCCAGCAGTGAATTCAAGGGTAAAGGCTTGAACGAGCAGTACTTC. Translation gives CASSEFKGKGLNEQYF.

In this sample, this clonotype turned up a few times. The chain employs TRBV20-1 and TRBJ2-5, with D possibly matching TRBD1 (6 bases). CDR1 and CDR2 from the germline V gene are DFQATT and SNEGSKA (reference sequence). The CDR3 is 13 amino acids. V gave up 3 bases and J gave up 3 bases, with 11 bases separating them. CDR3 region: CSARDQGKETQYF. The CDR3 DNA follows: TGCAGTGCTAGGGATCAGGGGAAAGAGACCCAGTACTTC.

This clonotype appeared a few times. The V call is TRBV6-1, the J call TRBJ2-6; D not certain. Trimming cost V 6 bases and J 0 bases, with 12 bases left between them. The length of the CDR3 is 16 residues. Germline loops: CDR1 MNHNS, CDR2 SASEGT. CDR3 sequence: CASSRHGLSGANVLTF. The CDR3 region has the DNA TGTGCCAGCAGCAGGCATGGGCTCTCTGGGGCCAACGTCCTGACTTTC.

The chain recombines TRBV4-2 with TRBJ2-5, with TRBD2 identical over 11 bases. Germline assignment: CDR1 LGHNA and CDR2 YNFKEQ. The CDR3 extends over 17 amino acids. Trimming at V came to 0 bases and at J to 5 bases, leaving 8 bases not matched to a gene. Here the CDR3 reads CASSQDGLAGGRETQYF. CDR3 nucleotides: TGTGCCAGCAGCCAAGATGGCCTAGCGGGGGGTAGGGAGACCCAGTACTTC.

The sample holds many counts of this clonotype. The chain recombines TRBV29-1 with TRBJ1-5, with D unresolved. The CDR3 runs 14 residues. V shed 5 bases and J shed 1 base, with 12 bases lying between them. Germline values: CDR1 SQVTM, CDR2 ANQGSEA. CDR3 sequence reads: CSVQSPSSNQPQHF. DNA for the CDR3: TGCAGCGTTCAATCCCCTTCGAGCAATCAGCCCCAGCATTTT.

The chain's CDR3 is CATQGAYEQYF. CDR3 in DNA: TGTGCCACCCAAGGGGCATACGAGCAGTACTTC. This sequence joins TRBV27 and TRBJ2-7, with D possibly TRBD1 on 5 matching bases. Germline CDR1 is MNHEY and CDR2 is SMNVEV (reference sequence). The CDR3 spans 11 residues. V was cut by 10 bases and J by 4 bases, with 11 bases left in between.

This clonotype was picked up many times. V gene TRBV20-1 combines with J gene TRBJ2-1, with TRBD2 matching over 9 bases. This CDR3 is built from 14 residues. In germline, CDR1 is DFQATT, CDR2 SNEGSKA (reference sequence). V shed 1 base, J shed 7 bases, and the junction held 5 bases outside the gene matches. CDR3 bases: TGCAGTGCTAGAGCGGCGGGAGGGAAGAATGAGCAGTTCTTC. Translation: CSARAAGGKNEQFF.

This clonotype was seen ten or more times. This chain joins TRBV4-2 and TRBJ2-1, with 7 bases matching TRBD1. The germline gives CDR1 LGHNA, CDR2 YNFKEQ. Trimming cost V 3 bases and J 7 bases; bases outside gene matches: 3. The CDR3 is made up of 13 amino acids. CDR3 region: CASSQDRLNEQFF. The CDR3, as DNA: TGTGCCAGCAGCCAGGACAGGTTAAATGAGCAGTTCTTC.

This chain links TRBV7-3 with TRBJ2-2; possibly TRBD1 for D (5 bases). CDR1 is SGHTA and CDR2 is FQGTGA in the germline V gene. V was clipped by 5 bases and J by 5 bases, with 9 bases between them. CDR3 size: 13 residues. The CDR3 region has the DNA TGTGCCAGCAGCGGGCAGGGAACCGGGGAGCTGTTTTTT. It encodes CASSGQGTGELFF.

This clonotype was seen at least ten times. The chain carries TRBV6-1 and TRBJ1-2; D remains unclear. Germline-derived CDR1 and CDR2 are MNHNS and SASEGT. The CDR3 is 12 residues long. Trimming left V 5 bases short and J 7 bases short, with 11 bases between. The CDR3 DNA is TGTGCCAGCAGTTTGGCAACTGGTGGCTACACCTTC. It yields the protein CASSLATGGYTF.

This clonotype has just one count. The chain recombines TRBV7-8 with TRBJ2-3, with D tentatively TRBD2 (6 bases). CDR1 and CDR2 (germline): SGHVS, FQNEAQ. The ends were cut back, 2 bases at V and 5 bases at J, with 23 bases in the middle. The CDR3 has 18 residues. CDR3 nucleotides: TGTGCCAGCAGCTTAAGCCGCCAAGCGGGTCAGTGGGGAGATACGCAGTATTTT. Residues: CASSLSRQAGQWGDTQYF.

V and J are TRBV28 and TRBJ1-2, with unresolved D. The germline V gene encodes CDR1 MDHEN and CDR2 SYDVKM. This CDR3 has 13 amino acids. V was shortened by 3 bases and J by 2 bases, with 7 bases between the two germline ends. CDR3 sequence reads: CASSFRPNYGYTF. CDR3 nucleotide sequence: TGTGCCAGCAGTTTTCGGCCGAACTATGGCTACACCTTC.

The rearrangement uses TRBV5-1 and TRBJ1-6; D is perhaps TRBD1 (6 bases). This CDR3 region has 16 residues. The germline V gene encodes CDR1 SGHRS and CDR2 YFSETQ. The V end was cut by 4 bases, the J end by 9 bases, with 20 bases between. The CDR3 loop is CASSPLAPGQGSPLHF. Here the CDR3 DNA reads TGCGCCAGCAGCCCCCTCGCACCGGGACAAGGTTCACCCCTCCACTTT.

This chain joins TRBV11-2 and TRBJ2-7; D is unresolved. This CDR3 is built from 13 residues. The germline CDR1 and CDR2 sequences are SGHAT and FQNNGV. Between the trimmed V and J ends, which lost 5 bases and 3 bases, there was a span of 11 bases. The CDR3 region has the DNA TGTGCCAGCAGCACCGGGCTGGACTACGAGCAGTACTTC. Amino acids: CASSTGLDYEQYF.